This T cell receptor beta chain originates from a study of technical replicates of blood from a few donors. CDR3 size: 16 residues. Per the germline V gene, CDR1 is SGHRS and CDR2 is YFSETQ. The V gene end was trimmed by 1 base and the J gene end by 4 bases; junction bases not matched to a gene: 7. Here immunoSEQ multiplex PCR was the method, and the copy in TCRdb shows in-frame clones only, minus some. Counted here are about 16,000 clones, around nine tenths occurring once; the ten biggest clones make up approximately 10%. The receptor was derived from a human donor in good health. The gene calls are TRBV5-1 and TRBJ2-3; 9 positions match TRBD2. Input material: PBMCs. The CDR3 coding sequence is TGCGCCAGCAGCTTGTATGCGGGAGGGCTGGCAGATACGCAGTATTTT. The encoded protein is CASSLYAGGLADTQYF. The full variable domain, completed using reference TRBV5-1 and TRBJ2-3, is KAGVTQTPRYLIKTRGQQVTLSCSPISGHRSVSWYQQTPGQGLQFLFEYFSETQRNKGNFPGRFSGRQFSNSRSEMNVSTLELGDSALYLCASSLYAGGLADTQYFGPGTRLTVL.